These 27 T cell receptor beta chains originate from one sample sequenced in a study of PD-1 blockade in classical Hodgkin lymphoma. Profiled with immunoSEQ multiplex PCR; TCRdb holds only in-frame clones, not every one. Of 25,000 to 30,000 clones in the sample, 85% to 90% are singletons; the top ten hold 5.5% to 8.5%. Each of the patients experienced relapse following autologous stem cell transplantation, and their brentuximab vedotin exposure differed. Researchers pulled CD8+ T cells out of thawed PBMCs using magnetic negative selection. Material: CD8+ T cells from blood, obtained at baseline. The receptor source for this set is a human donor with classical Hodgkin lymphoma.

This clone was observed a single time. V usage is TRBV11-2 and J usage is TRBJ2-1; no reliable D call. From germline, CDR1 is SGHAT and CDR2 FQNNGV. Trimming took 8 bases from V and 6 from J, leaving 11 bases between them. The CDR3 consists of 12 residues. Here the CDR3 DNA reads TGTGCCAGCTCCTCTCCCACCAATGAGCAGTTCTTC. It specifies CASSSPTNEQFF.

CDR3 DNA sequence: TGTGCCAGCAGTAACACAGGGACTCGTGGCTACACCTTC. The encoded protein is CASSNTGTRGYTF. The V call is TRBV28, the J call TRBJ1-2, with D tentatively TRBD1 (6 bases). V was clipped by 5 bases and J by 7 bases, with 14 bases between them. This CDR3 spans 13 amino acids. The germline gives CDR1 MDHEN, CDR2 SYDVKM.

The chain combines TRBV5-1 with TRBJ1-1; possible D gene TRBD1, 5 bases. Germline V gives CDR1 SGHRS, CDR2 YFSETQ. The CDR3 spans 15 residues. Trimming cost V 0 bases and J 5 bases, with 14 bases left between them. CDR3 loop: CASSLVPGDGTEAFF. The CDR3 DNA sequence: TGCGCCAGCAGCTTGGTGCCGGGGGATGGAACTGAAGCTTTCTTT.

This chain uses TRBV4-1 with TRBJ1-6; D might be TRBD1 (5 bases). In germline, CDR1 is MGHRA, CDR2 YSYEKL. Trimming pared 0 bases from V and 0 bases from J, leaving 12 bases between. The CDR3 covers 18 residues. The DNA for the CDR3 is TGCGCCAGCAGCCAAGATAACCAGGGAGGCTCCTATAATTCACCCCTCCACTTT. It encodes CASSQDNQGGSYNSPLHF.

This chain uses TRBV10-3 with TRBJ2-1; TRBD1 aligns across 10 bases. The CDR3 length is 19 residues. The germline CDR1 and CDR2 sequences are ENHRY and SYGVKD. The V gene end was trimmed by 5 bases and the J gene end by 7 bases; junction bases not matched to a gene: 20. The CDR3 reads CAISIILPRTGGFNNEQFF. CDR3 in DNA: TGTGCCATCAGTATCATATTACCCCGGACAGGGGGTTTTAATAATGAGCAGTTCTTC.

In regard to this clone: The junction departs from germline at one end; a sequencing error may be responsible. The rearrangement uses TRBV10-1 and TRBJ2-1; D tentatively reads TRBD1 or TRBD2 (5 bases each). CDR1 WNHNN and CDR2 SYGVQD come from the germline V gene (reference sequence). The CDR3 runs 14 residues. The CDR3 region is CASSDPGTFNQQFF. The CDR3 DNA sequence: TGCGCCAGCAGTGACCCGGGGACCTTCAATCAGCAGTTCTTC.

This clone has a single count. A junction boundary mismatches the germline segment, possibly from a read error. The chain has TRBV7-6 and TRBJ2-1; TRBD2 aligns across 11 bases. From germline, CDR1 is SGHVS and CDR2 FNYEAQ. This CDR3 has 15 residues. The CDR3 region is CASRLAGGPLNEQFF. For the CDR3, the DNA is TGTGCCAGCAGATTAGCGGGAGGGCCCCTCAATGAGCAGTTCTTC.

Only one count was recorded for this clone. The chain uses TRBV5-8 and TRBJ1-2, with 9 bases matching TRBD1. J gave up 3 bases and V 1 base, and 16 bases lay outside the gene matches. The CDR3 runs to 19 residues. The germline V gene encodes CDR1 SGHTS and CDR2 YDEGEE. CDR3 amino acids: CASSLFWRDRVPVDYGYTF. The CDR3 nucleotides read TGTGCCAGCAGCTTGTTCTGGAGGGACAGGGTCCCGGTAGACTATGGCTACACCTTC. Complete variable domain (other parts from reference TRBV5-8 and TRBJ1-2): EAGVTQSPTHLIKTRGQQATLRCSPISGHTSVYWYQQALGLGLQFLLWYDEGEERNRGNFPPRFSGRQFPNYSSELNVNALELEDSALYLCASSLFWRDRVPVDYGYTFGSGTRLTVV.

The chain couples TRBV28 to TRBJ2-7; tentatively, D is TRBD2 (6 bases). Germline loops: CDR1 MDHEN, CDR2 SYDVKM. The V gene lost 4 bases and the J gene lost 0 bases, with 16 bases spanning the gap. The CDR3 has 16 residues. This CDR3 reads CASSSALAVSSYEQYF. The CDR3 region has the DNA TGTGCCAGCAGTTCCGCACTAGCTGTAAGCTCCTACGAGCAGTACTTC.

The sample holds a few counts of this clone. In nucleotides, the CDR3 is TGCGCCAGCAGCCAAGATTGGGCACCGCCCCAGCATTTT. Amino acid sequence: CASSQDWAPPQHF. The chain has TRBV4-1 and TRBJ1-5, with D hard to call. From germline, CDR1 is MGHRA and CDR2 YSYEKL. Trimming shortened V by 0 bases and J by 9 bases, and 9 bases separated the two germline ends. CDR3 length: 13 residues.

This clone is a singleton in its sample. The chain uses TRBV7-8 and TRBJ1-2; a weak D match, TRBD1 (5 bases). Trimming removed 2 bases from V and 3 bases from J, with 7 bases in between. The V gene's germline CDR1 is SGHVS and CDR2 FQNEAQ. This CDR3 has 13 residues. This CDR3 reads CASSLPGDYGYTF. DNA of the CDR3: TGTGCCAGCAGCTTACCGGGGGACTATGGCTACACCTTC.

This clone has a handful of counts. The chain carries TRBV6-1 and TRBJ1-5; D unclear. The CDR3 consists of 15 residues. V dropped 5 bases and J dropped 4 bases, with 15 bases sitting between them. CDR1 and CDR2 (germline): MNHNS, SASEGT. The CDR3 protein is CASSRTDLGNQPQHF. The CDR3 DNA is TGTGCCAGCAGTCGGACCGACCTTGGGAATCAGCCCCAGCATTTT.

V is TRBV29-1 and J is TRBJ2-7; TRBD1 aligns across 8 bases. Germline CDR1 and CDR2: SQVTM and ANQGSEA. Unmatched junction bases numbered 13, after V lost 7 bases and J lost 5 bases. This CDR3 has 14 amino acids. CDR3 coding DNA: TGCAGCGCCCGCCTCGCACAGGGGGGTAACGAGCAGTACTTC. This translates into CSARLAQGGNEQYF.

The rearrangement joins TRBV9 to TRBJ2-4, with 8 bases aligning to TRBD2. Losses at the gene ends were 3 bases for V and 6 bases for J; bases not matched to a gene: 11. The V gene's germline CDR1 is SGDLS and CDR2 YYNGEE. This CDR3 contains 16 residues. This CDR3 is CASSASPERERNIQYF. In nucleotides, the CDR3 is TGTGCCAGCAGCGCCTCCCCGGAGCGGGAGAGAAACATTCAGTACTTC. Filled out from reference TRBV9 and TRBJ2-4, the complete variable domain reads DSGVTQTPKHLITATGQRVTLRCSPRSGDLSVYWYQQSLDQGLQFLIQYYNGEERAKGNILERFSAQQFPDLHSELNLSSLELGDSALYFCASSASPERERNIQYFGAGTRLSVL.

This chain uses TRBV5-1 with TRBJ2-7; 9 bases line up with TRBD2. Losses at the gene ends were 0 bases for V and 5 bases for J; bases not matched to a gene: 9. The CDR3 length is 16 residues. Germline V gene lookup returns CDR1 SGHRS and CDR2 YFSETQ. Here the CDR3 reads CASSLAGLAGTHEQYF. The CDR3 DNA sequence: TGCGCCAGCAGCTTGGCCGGGCTAGCGGGAACACACGAGCAGTACTTC. Full variable domain (rest looked up from reference TRBV5-1 and TRBJ2-7): KAGVTQTPRYLIKTRGQQVTLSCSPISGHRSVSWYQQTPGQGLQFLFEYFSETQRNKGNFPGRFSGRQFSNSRSEMNVSTLELGDSALYLCASSLAGLAGTHEQYFGPGTRLTVT.

The V call is TRBV5-1, the J call TRBJ2-1; D unclear. Germline CDR1 reads SGHRS; CDR2 reads YFSETQ. The V gene lost 2 bases and the J gene lost 4 bases, with 19 bases spanning the gap. This CDR3 region has 17 residues. The CDR3 reads CASSFWEGTQAYNEQFF. In DNA, the CDR3 is TGCGCCAGCAGCTTTTGGGAAGGCACCCAAGCATACAATGAGCAGTTCTTC.

A single count supports this clone. One end of the junction does not line up with germline, which may come from a read error. This chain uses TRBV7-7 with TRBJ2-5, with 10 bases lining up with TRBD2. The CDR3 spans 15 residues. Germline CDR1 and CDR2: SSHAT and FNYEAQ (reference sequence). The CDR3 sequence is CASSLGLAGAETQYF. Written as DNA, the CDR3 is TGTGCTAGCAGCTTGGGCCTAGCGGGAGCAGAGACCCAGTACTTC.

V is TRBV6-5 and J is TRBJ2-7; 8 bases line up with TRBD2. The germline V gene encodes CDR1 MNHEY and CDR2 SVGAGI. J lost 2 bases, V lost 5 bases, and 5 bases had no gene match. The CDR3 extends over 14 amino acids. CDR3 nucleotides: TGTGCCAGCAGTCCCGGGGGGGGTGCCTACGAGCAGTACTTC. As protein: CASSPGGGAYEQYF.

The rearrangement links TRBV27 to TRBJ2-5; D is ambiguous. V was pared by 7 bases and J by 5 bases, with 14 bases between. The CDR3 length is 13 residues. Germline lookup yields CDR1 MNHEY and CDR2 SMNVEV (reference sequence). In DNA form, the CDR3 reads TGTGCCAGCACAACTCACCTCGGGGAGACCCAGTACTTC. This encodes CASTTHLGETQYF.

This clone has just one count. The rearrangement links TRBV6-1 to TRBJ1-1; a weak D match, TRBD1 (6 bases). This CDR3 contains 15 residues. V lost 2 bases and J 5 bases, leaving 15 bases between the germline ends. The germline gives CDR1 MNHNS, CDR2 SASEGT. The CDR3 nucleotides read TGTGCCAGCAGTGAATCCGTTACAGGGAGGACTGAAGCTTTCTTT. Residues: CASSESVTGRTEAFF.

Written as DNA, the CDR3 is TGTGCCAGCAAGCCAGGTTACGAGGGGGAAGGGCAGCCCCAGCATTTT. This encodes CASKPGYEGEGQPQHF. V usage is TRBV28 and J usage is TRBJ1-5; the D gene is possibly TRBD1 (6 bases). The germline V and J ends were trimmed by 7 bases and 7 bases, with 23 bases remaining between them. CDR1 is MDHEN, CDR2 SYDVKM, per germline. This CDR3 has 16 residues.

The V call is TRBV9, the J call TRBJ2-1; D may be TRBD1 (6 bases). Germline loops: CDR1 SGDLS, CDR2 YYNGEE. V shed 1 base and J shed 13 bases, with 15 bases lying between them. CDR3 length: 13 amino acids. The chain's CDR3 is CASSVITRDNQFF. The DNA for the CDR3 is TGTGCCAGCAGCGTAATAACTCGGGACAACCAGTTCTTC. The whole variable domain, remainder taken from reference TRBV9 and TRBJ2-1, is DSGVTQTPKHLITATGQRVTLRCSPRSGDLSVYWYQQSLDQGLQFLIQYYNGEERAKGNILERFSAQQFPDLHSELNLSSLELGDSALYFCASSVITRDNQFFGPGTRLTVL.

The V gene is TRBV27, the J gene TRBJ2-5; the D gene could be TRBD1 or TRBD2 (5 bases each). Per germline, CDR1 MNHEY and CDR2 SMNVEV (reference sequence). This CDR3 spans 16 amino acids. V lost 1 base to trimming and J lost 3 bases, with 15 bases between them. The CDR3 here is CASSLFELGPKETQYF. The DNA for the CDR3 is TGTGCCAGCAGTTTATTTGAGTTGGGACCGAAAGAGACCCAGTACTTC.

The gene calls are TRBV29-1 and TRBJ2-7; TRBD1 matches 11 bases. Germline trimming cut 4 bases from V and 2 bases from J; bases unmatched to any gene: 16. This CDR3 has 18 amino acids. CDR1 is SQVTM and CDR2 is ANQGSEA in the germline V gene. CDR3 in DNA: TGCAGCGTTGGAATTCTGGACAGGGGGCTTGTTTCCCCCTACGAGCAGTACTTC. Its protein product is CSVGILDRGLVSPYEQYF.

Only a few counts were recorded for this clone. V gene TRBV7-9 combines with J gene TRBJ2-7; TRBD1 matches 8 bases. V trimming: 4 bases; J trimming: 2 bases; junction bases outside the gene matches: 7. Germline lookup yields CDR1 SEHNR and CDR2 FQNEAQ (reference sequence). This CDR3 has 15 residues. The CDR3, as DNA: TGTGCCAGCAGCTCGACAGGGGAACGAACCTACGAGCAGTACTTC. As protein: CASSSTGERTYEQYF.

The V gene is TRBV27, the J gene TRBJ2-7; TRBD2 matches at 7 bases. CDR1 and CDR2 (germline): MNHEY, SMNVEV (reference sequence). This CDR3 is 14 amino acids long. V trimming: 3 bases; J trimming: 2 bases; junction bases outside the gene matches: 4. CDR3 DNA sequence: TGTGCCAGCAGTTTTGCTAGCGGAACCTACGAGCAGTACTTC. Translation: CASSFASGTYEQYF.

V gene TRBV5-1 combines with J gene TRBJ2-2; the D gene is possibly TRBD1 (6 bases). The CDR3 length is 16 residues. V dropped 2 bases and J dropped 2 bases, with 13 bases sitting between them. Germline V gives CDR1 SGHRS, CDR2 YFSETQ. The CDR3 bases are TGCGCCAGCAGCTTTTCCGGGACACATAACACCGGGGAGCTGTTTTTT. Protein product: CASSFSGTHNTGELFF.